Below are 3 T cell receptor beta chains sequenced from a single sample in a study of CD8+ T cells in alopecia areata. Treatment noted: oral pan-JAK inhibitor, 5-10 mg twice daily. RNA was extracted and reverse transcribed into cDNA as the sequencing template. Here immunoSEQ multiplex PCR was the method, and the copy in TCRdb shows in-frame clones only, minus some. Here the sample spans approximately 210,000 clones, over 60% being singletons. This sample comprised CD4+ T cells sorted from blood, obtained at week 4, from a patient treated with tofacitinib. These receptor sequences come from a human donor with alopecia areata.

The V gene is TRBV6-5, the J gene TRBJ2-5; 9 nucleotides align to TRBD2. The germline V gene has CDR1 MNHEY and CDR2 SVGAGI. V was pared by 7 bases and J by 2 bases, with 8 bases of the junction left unmatched. The length of the CDR3 is 15 residues. CDR3 sequence (DNA): TGTGCCAGCAAGAGCGGACTAGCGCATCAAGAGACCCAGTACTTC. Its translation is CASKSGLAHQETQYF.

The chain couples TRBV6-6 to TRBJ1-4; a possible D gene is TRBD1 (5 bases). The CDR3 is 13 residues long. CDR1 is MNHNY, CDR2 SVGAGI, per germline (reference sequence). Deletions cut 6 bases from V and 8 bases from J, with 13 bases between. The CDR3, as DNA: TGTGCCAGCAGGACCAGGGTTAGCGAAAAACTGTTTTTT. This gives the protein CASRTRVSEKLFF.

The chain joins TRBV6-5 to TRBJ1-1; D remains ambiguous. Germline lookup yields CDR1 MNHEY and CDR2 SVGAGI. The CDR3 is 15 residues long. V was shortened by 0 bases and J by 4 bases, with 12 bases between the two germline ends. The CDR3 DNA is TGTGCCAGCAGTTACTCGCGCTACAGACGCACTGAAGCTTTCTTT. This gives the protein CASSYSRYRRTEAFF.